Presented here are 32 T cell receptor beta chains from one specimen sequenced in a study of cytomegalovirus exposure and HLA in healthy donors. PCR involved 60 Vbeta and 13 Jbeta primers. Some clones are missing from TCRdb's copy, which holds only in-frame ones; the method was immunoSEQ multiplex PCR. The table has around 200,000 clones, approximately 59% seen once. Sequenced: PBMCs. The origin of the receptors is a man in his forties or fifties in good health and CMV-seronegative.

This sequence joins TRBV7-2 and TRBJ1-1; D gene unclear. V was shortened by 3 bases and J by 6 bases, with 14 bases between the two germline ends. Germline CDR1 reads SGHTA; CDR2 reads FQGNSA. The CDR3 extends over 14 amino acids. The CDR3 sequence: CASSFGPIPAEAFF. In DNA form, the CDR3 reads TGTGCCAGCAGCTTTGGGCCGATTCCCGCTGAAGCTTTCTTT.

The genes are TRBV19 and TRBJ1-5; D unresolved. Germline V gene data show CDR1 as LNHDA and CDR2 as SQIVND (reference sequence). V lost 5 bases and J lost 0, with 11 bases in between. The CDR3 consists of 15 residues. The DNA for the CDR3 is TGTGCCAGTAGTTATATGGGAGCTAGCAATCAGCCCCAGCATTTT. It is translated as CASSYMGASNQPQHF.

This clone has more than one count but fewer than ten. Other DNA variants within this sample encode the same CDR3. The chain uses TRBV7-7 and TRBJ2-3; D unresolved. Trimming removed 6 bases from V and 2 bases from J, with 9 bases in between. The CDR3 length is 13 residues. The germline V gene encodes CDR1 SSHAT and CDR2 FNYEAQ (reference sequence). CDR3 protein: CASSSRLTDTQYF. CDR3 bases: TGTGCCAGCAGTTCGCGTCTCACAGATACGCAGTATTTT. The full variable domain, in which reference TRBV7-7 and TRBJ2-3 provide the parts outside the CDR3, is GAGVSQSPRYKVTKRGQDVTLRCDPISSHATLYWYQQALGQGPEFLTYFNYEAQPDKSGLPSDRFSAERPEGSISTLTIQRTEQRDSAMYRCASSSRLTDTQYFGPGTRLTVL.

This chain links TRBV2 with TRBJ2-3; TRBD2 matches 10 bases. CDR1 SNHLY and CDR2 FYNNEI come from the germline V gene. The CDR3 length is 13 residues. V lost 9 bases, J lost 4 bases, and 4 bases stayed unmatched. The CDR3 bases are TGTGCCAGTAGCGGGGGGCGCGCAGATACGCAGTATTTT. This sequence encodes CASSGGRADTQYF.

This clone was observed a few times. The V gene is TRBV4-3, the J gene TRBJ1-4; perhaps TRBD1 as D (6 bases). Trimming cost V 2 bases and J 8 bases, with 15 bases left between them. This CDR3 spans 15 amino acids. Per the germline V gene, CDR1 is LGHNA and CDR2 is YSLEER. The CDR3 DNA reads TGCGCCAGCAGCCAACAACAGGGAGTACGCGAAAAACTGTTTTTT. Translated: CASSQQQGVREKLFF.

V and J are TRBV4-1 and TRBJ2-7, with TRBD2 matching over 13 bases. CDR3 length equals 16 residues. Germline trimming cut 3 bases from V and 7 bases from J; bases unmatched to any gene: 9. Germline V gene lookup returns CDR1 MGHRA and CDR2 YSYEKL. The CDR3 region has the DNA TGCGCCAGCAGCCAGATACTAGCGGGAGGGCCCGGAGAGCAGTACTTC. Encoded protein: CASSQILAGGPGEQYF.

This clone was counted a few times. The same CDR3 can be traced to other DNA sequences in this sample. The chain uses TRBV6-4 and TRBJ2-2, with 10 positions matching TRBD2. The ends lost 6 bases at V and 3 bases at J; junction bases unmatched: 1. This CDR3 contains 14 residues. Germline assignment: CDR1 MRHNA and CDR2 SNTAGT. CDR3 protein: CASSGLADTGELFF. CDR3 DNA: TGTGCCAGCAGCGGACTAGCGGACACCGGGGAGCTGTTTTTT.

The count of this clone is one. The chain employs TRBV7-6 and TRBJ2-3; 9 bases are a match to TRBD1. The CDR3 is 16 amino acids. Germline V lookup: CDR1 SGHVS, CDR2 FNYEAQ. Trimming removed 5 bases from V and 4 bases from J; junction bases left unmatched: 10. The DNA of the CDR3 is TGTGCCAGCAGCGAACCGACAGGGGGGGTACCAGATACGCAGTATTTT. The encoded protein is CASSEPTGGVPDTQYF.

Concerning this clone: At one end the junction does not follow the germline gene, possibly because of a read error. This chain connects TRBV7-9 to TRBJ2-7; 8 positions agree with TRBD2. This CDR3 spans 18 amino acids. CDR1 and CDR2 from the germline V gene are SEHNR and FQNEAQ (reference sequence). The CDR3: CSSSSPGAGGWTSYEQYF. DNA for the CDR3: TGTTCCAGCAGCTCCCCCGGGGCGGGAGGTTGGACTTCCTACGAGCAGTACTTC.

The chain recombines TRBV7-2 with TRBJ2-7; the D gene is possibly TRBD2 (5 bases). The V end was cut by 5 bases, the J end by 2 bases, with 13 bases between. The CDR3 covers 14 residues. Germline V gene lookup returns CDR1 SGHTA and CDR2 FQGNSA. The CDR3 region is CASSTTLAPYEQYF. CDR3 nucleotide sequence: TGTGCCAGCAGCACTACCTTAGCGCCCTACGAGCAGTACTTC.

The CDR3 DNA reads as TGTGCCAGCAGCTCGCCGGGACAGGGGACGGAGACCCAGTACTTC. Amino acid sequence: CASSSPGQGTETQYF. The rearrangement joins TRBV5-4 to TRBJ2-5; 10 bases map to TRBD1. The CDR3 length is 15 residues. V lost 3 bases to trimming and J lost 5 bases; unmatched junction nucleotides: 7. Germline lookup yields CDR1 SGHNT and CDR2 YYREEE (reference sequence).

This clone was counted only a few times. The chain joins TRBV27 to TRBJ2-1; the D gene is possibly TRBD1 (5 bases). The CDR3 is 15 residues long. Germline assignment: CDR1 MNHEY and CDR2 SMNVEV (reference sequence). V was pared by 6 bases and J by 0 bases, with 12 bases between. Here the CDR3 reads CASSRRDSSYNEQFF. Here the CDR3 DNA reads TGTGCCAGCAGCCGCAGGGATAGCTCCTACAATGAGCAGTTCTTC.

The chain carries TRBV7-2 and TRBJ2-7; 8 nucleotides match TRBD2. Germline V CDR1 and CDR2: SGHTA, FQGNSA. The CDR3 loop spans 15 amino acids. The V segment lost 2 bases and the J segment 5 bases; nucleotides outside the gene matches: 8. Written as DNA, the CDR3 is TGTGCCAGCAGCTTATCCAGCGGGGGTAAAAACGAGCAGTACTTC. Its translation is CASSLSSGGKNEQYF.

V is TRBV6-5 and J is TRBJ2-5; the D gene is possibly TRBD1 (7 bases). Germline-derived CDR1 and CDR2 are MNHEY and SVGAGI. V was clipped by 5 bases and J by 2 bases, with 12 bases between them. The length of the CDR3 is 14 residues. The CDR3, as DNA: TGTGCCAGCAGTGGCGGGACAGCTCAAGAGACCCAGTACTTC. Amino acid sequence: CASSGGTAQETQYF.

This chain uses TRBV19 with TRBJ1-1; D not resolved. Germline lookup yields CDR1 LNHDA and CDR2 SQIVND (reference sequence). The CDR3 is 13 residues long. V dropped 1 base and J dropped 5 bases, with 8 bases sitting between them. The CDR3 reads CASSIVRYTEAFF. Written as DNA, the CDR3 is TGTGCCAGTAGTATAGTTAGATATACTGAAGCTTTCTTT.

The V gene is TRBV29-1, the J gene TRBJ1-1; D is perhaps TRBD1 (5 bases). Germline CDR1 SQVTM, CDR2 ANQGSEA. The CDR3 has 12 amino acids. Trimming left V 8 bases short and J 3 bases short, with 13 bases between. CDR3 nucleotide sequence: TGCAGCTCCAGCCGGGGGGACACTGAAGCTTTCTTT. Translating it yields CSSSRGDTEAFF.

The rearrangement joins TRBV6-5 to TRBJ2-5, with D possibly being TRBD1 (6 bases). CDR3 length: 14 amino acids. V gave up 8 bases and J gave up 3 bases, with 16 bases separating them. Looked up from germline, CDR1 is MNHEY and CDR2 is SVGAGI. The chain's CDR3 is CASPTARGEETQYF. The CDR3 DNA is TGTGCCAGCCCTACAGCCAGGGGCGAAGAGACCCAGTACTTC.

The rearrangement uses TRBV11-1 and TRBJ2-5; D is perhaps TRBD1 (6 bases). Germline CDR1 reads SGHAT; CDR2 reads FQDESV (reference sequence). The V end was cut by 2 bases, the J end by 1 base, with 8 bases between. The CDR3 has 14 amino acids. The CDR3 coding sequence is TGTGCCAGCAGCTTAAACAGGGCCCAAGAGACCCAGTACTTC. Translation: CASSLNRAQETQYF.

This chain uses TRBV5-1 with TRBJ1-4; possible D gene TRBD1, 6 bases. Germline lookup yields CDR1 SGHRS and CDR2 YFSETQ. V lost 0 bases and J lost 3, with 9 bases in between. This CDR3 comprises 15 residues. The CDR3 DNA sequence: TGCGCCAGCAGCTTGGAGGGGGTGCCTAATGAAAAACTGTTTTTT. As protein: CASSLEGVPNEKLFF.

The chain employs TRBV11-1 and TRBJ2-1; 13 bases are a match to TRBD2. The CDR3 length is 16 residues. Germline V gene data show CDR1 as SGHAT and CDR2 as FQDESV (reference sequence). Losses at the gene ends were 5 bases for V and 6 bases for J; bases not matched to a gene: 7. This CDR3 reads CASSPRTSGSFNEQFF. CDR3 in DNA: TGTGCCAGCAGCCCGAGGACTAGCGGGAGTTTCAATGAGCAGTTCTTC.

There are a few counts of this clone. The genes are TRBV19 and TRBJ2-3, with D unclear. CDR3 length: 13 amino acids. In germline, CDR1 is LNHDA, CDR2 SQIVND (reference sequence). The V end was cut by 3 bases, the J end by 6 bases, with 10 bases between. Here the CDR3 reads CASSIAPEDTQYF. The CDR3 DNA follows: TGTGCCAGTAGTATTGCTCCTGAGGATACGCAGTATTTT.

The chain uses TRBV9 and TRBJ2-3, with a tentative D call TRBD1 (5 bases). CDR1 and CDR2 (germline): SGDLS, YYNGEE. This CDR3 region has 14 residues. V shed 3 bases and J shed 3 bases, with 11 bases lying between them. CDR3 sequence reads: CASSEAGRTDTQYF. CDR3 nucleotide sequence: TGTGCCAGCAGCGAGGCAGGGCGGACAGATACGCAGTATTTT.

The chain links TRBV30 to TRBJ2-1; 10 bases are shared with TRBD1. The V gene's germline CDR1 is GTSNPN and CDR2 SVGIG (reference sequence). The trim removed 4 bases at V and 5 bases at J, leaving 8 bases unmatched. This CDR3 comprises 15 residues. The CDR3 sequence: CAWTTPGQGNNEQFF. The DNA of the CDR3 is TGTGCCTGGACAACACCGGGACAGGGGAACAATGAGCAGTTCTTC.

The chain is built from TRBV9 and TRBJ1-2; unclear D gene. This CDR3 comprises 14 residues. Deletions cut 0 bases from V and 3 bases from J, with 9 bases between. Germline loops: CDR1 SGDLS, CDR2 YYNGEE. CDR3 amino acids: CASSVGGLHYGYTF. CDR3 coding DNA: TGTGCCAGCAGCGTAGGCGGATTACACTATGGCTACACCTTC.

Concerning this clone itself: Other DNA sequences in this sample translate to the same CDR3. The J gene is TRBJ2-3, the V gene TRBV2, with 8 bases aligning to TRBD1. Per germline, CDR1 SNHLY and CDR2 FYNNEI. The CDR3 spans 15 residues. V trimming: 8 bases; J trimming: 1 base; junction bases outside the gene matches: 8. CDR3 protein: CASCITGGGTDTQYF. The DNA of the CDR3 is TGTGCCAGCTGCATCACAGGGGGTGGCACAGATACGCAGTATTTT.

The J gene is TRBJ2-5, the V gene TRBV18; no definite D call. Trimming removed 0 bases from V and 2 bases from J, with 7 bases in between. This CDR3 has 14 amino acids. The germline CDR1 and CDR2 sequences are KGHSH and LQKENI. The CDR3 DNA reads TGTGCCAGCTCACCACCGTCTAGACAAGAGACCCAGTACTTC. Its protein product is CASSPPSRQETQYF.

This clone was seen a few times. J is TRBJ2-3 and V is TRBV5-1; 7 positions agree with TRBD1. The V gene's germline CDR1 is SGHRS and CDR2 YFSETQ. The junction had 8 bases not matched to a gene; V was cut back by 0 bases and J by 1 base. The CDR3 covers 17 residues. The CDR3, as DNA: TGCGCCAGCAGCTTGGCCAAGGGGCAGGGGGGCACAGATACGCAGTATTTT. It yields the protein CASSLAKGQGGTDTQYF. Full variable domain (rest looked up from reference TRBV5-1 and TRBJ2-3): KAGVTQTPRYLIKTRGQQVTLSCSPISGHRSVSWYQQTPGQGLQFLFEYFSETQRNKGNFPGRFSGRQFSNSRSEMNVSTLELGDSALYLCASSLAKGQGGTDTQYFGPGTRLTVL.

The chain's CDR3 is CASSQVWADEQYF. CDR3 in DNA: TGCGCCAGCAGCCAAGTTTGGGCCGACGAGCAGTACTTC. V usage is TRBV4-1 and J usage is TRBJ2-7; D gene ambiguous. Looked up from germline, CDR1 is MGHRA and CDR2 is YSYEKL. This CDR3 has 13 residues. The germline V and J ends were trimmed by 1 base and 5 bases, with 9 bases remaining between them.

CDR3 sequence: CASSIGIRVSGEQFF. The CDR3 DNA reads as TGTGCCAGTAGTATTGGGATCAGGGTAAGTGGTGAGCAGTTCTTC. The chain employs TRBV19 and TRBJ2-1; possible D gene TRBD1, 5 bases. The CDR3 covers 15 residues. CDR1 and CDR2 from the germline V gene are LNHDA and SQIVND (reference sequence). The germline V and J ends were trimmed by 3 bases and 9 bases, with 18 bases remaining between them.

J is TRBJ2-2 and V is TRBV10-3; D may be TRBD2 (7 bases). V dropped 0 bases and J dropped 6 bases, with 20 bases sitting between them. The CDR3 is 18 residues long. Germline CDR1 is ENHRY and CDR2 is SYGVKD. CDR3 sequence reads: CAISESGNGGADAGELFF. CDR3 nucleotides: TGTGCCATCAGTGAGTCTGGGAATGGGGGGGCCGATGCCGGGGAGCTGTTTTTT.

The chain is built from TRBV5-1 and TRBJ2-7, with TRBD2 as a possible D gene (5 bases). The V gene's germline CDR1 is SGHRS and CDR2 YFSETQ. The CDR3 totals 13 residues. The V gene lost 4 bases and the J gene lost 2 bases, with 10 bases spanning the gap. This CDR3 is CASSRPGTYEQYF. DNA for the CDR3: TGCGCCAGCAGCCGTCCCGGGACCTACGAGCAGTACTTC.

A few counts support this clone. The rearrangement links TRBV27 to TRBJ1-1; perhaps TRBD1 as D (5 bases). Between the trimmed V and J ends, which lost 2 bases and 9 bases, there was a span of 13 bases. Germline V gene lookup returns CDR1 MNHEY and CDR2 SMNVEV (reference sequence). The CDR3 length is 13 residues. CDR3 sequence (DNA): TGTGCCAGCAGTTTAAATCAGGGCTCAAAAGCTTTCTTT. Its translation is CASSLNQGSKAFF.